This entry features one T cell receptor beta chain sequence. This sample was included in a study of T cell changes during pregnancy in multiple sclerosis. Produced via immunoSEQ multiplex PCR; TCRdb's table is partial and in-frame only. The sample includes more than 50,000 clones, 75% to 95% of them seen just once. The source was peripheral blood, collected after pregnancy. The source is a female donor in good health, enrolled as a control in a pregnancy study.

The CDR3 loop is CASNAGRQETQYF. As DNA, the CDR3 is TGTGCCAGTAACGCCGGGAGACAAGAGACCCAGTACTTC. This chain connects TRBV19 to TRBJ2-5; D is possibly TRBD2 (6 bases). Germline loops: CDR1 LNHDA, CDR2 SQIVND (reference sequence). V lost 7 bases and J 2 bases, leaving 11 bases between the germline ends. The CDR3 has 13 residues.